The 5 T cell receptor beta chains below all came from one sample that was sequenced in a study of control samples from healthy donors and cancer patients. Sequencing used immunoSEQ multiplex PCR; TCRdb keeps in-frame clones, though not all of them. The sample includes over 100,000 clones, roughly 89% of them seen just once. Material: blood. All receptors derive from a woman aged 45-65 years in good health.

As concerns this clone: At one end the junction does not follow the germline gene, possibly because of a read error. Other DNA variants within this sample encode the same CDR3. This chain uses TRBV5-1 with TRBJ2-5; D ambiguous. The CDR3 totals 15 residues. Germline values: CDR1 SGHRS, CDR2 YFSETQ. This CDR3 reads CASSLAPSLPETQYF. Here the CDR3 DNA reads TGTGCCAGCAGCTTGGCCCCCTCTCTCCCAGAGACCCAGTACTTC.

The count of this clone is one. The chain couples TRBV6-2 or TRBV6-3 to TRBJ2-1; TRBD2 matches at 9 bases. In germline, CDR1 is MNHEY, CDR2 SVGEGT. Trimming took 7 bases from V and 5 from J; bases not matched to a gene: 6. This CDR3 is built from 14 residues. The CDR3 DNA follows: TGTGCCAGCATCCCTAGCGGGACGAACAATGAGCAGTTCTTC. It specifies CASIPSGTNNEQFF.

The V gene is TRBV2, the J gene TRBJ1-5; D is unresolved. From germline, CDR1 is SNHLY and CDR2 FYNNEI. This CDR3 region has 15 residues. The V and J ends lost 4 bases and 4 bases respectively, with 14 bases between them. CDR3: CASSGLWASNQPQHF. DNA for the CDR3: TGTGCCAGCAGTGGTCTTTGGGCCTCTAATCAGCCCCAGCATTTT.

This chain joins TRBV7-3 and TRBJ1-2; weak D call: TRBD1 (5 bases). The CDR3 loop spans 13 amino acids. V was cut by 2 bases and J by 1 base, with 5 bases left in between. Germline CDR1 SGHTA, CDR2 FQGTGA. CDR3 DNA sequence: TGTGCCAGCAGCTTAGGGGGTAACTATGGCTACACCTTC. Its translation: CASSLGGNYGYTF.

V usage is TRBV16 and J usage is TRBJ2-7, with D possibly TRBD1 on 6 matching bases. Germline CDR1 and CDR2: KGHSY and FQNENV. Trimming removed 4 bases from V and 1 base from J, with 11 bases in between. There are 14 residues in the CDR3. In DNA, the CDR3 is TGTGCCAGCAGCCGTCAGGACAGTTCCTACGAGCAGTACGTC. As protein: CASSRQDSSYEQYV.